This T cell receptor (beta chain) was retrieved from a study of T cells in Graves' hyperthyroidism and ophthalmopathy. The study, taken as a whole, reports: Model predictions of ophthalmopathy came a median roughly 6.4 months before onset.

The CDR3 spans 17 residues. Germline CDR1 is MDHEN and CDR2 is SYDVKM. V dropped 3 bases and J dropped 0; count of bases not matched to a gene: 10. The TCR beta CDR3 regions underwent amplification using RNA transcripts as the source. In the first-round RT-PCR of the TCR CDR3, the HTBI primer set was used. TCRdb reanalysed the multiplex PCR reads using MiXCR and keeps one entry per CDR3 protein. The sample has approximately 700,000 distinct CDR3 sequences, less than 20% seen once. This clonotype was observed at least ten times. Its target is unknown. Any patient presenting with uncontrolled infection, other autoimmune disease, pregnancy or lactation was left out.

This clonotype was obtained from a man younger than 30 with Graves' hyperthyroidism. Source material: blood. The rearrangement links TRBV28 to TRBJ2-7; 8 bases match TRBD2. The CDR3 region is CASSFAPQRESSYEQYF. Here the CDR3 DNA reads TGTGCCAGCAGTTTCGCCCCCCAGCGGGAGAGCTCCTACGAGCAGTACTTC.